These 18 T cell receptor beta chains came from one sample sequenced in a study of T cells in Graves' hyperthyroidism and ophthalmopathy. Authors of the study amplified TCR beta CDR3 regions from RNA transcripts. A first-round RT-PCR of the TCR CDR3 used the HTBI primer set. TCRdb itself ran the multiplex PCR reads through MiXCR, one entry per CDR3 protein. The sample carries more than 550,000 distinct CDR3 sequences, around 16% recorded once. The specimen sequenced was blood. These receptors were obtained from a man aged 50 to 60 with Graves' hyperthyroidism.

V usage is TRBV4-2 and J usage is TRBJ2-7; 7 positions match TRBD1. This CDR3 region has 17 residues. The J segment lost 2 bases and the V segment lost 0 bases, leaving 10 bases of the junction unmatched. The V gene's germline CDR1 is LGHNA and CDR2 YNFKEQ. As DNA, the CDR3 is TGTGCCAGCAGCCAAGAGCATACTTTTGGGACAGCCTACGAGCAGTACTTC. It translates to CASSQEHTFGTAYEQYF.

Ten or more counts support this clonotype. V gene TRBV10-3 combines with J gene TRBJ1-1; D ambiguous. Germline V gene lookup returns CDR1 ENHRY and CDR2 SYGVKD. V lost 11 bases and J 4 bases, leaving 14 bases between the germline ends. The CDR3 consists of 12 residues. The CDR3: CASYQEGTEAFF. The CDR3 DNA reads as TGTGCCTCTTATCAGGAGGGCACTGAAGCTTTCTTT.

A remark on this clonotype: A read error may be the cause here, since a much bigger clone is one base away. V gene TRBV19 combines with J gene TRBJ2-2; 7 nucleotides match TRBD1. V was pared by 8 bases and J by 3 bases, with 6 bases of the junction left unmatched. The germline V gene has CDR1 LNHDA and CDR2 SQIVND (reference sequence). This CDR3 is built from 14 residues. Written as DNA, the CDR3 is TGTGCCAGTGCAGGGACAGCTTACACCGGGGAGCTGTTTTTT. This sequence encodes CASAGTAYTGELFF.

This clonotype was counted many times. The rearrangement uses TRBV10-3 and TRBJ2-5, with D hard to call. Trimming cost V 6 bases and J 1 base, with 15 bases left between them. This CDR3 region has 15 residues. CDR1 is ENHRY and CDR2 is SYGVKD in the germline V gene. DNA of the CDR3: TGTGCCATCAGACCAGGAGATTCGTCCCAAGAGACCCAGTACTTC. It is translated as CAIRPGDSSQETQYF.

The sample holds a few counts of this clonotype. The chain recombines TRBV28 with TRBJ2-2, with 7 positions matching TRBD2. Trimming removed 3 bases from V and 4 bases from J; junction bases left unmatched: 8. Germline assignment: CDR1 MDHEN and CDR2 SYDVKM. The CDR3 sequence is 16 residues long. CDR3: CASSFRLADFTGELFF. The CDR3 DNA reads as TGTGCCAGCAGTTTCCGACTAGCAGATTTCACCGGGGAGCTGTTTTTT.

The chain carries TRBV6-4 and TRBJ1-2; 9 nucleotides align to TRBD1. The CDR3 has 15 amino acids. The germline V gene encodes CDR1 MRHNA and CDR2 SNTAGT. The V gene end was trimmed by 4 bases and the J gene end by 4 bases; junction bases not matched to a gene: 7. The CDR3 loop is CASSVRTGEGYGYTF. Written as DNA, the CDR3 is TGTGCCAGCAGTGTCCGGACAGGGGAAGGCTATGGCTACACCTTC.

To note about this clonotype: The junction differs from germline at one of its ends, possibly a read error. CDR3 amino acids: CASSPRRRGWTSGATDAQYF. The CDR3 DNA reads TGTGCCAGCAGCCCCCGCAGACGCGGGTGGACTAGCGGGGCCACAGATGCGCAGTATTTT. This chain uses TRBV11-2 with TRBJ2-3; TRBD2 matches at 12 bases. Per germline, CDR1 SGHAT and CDR2 FQNNGV. The CDR3 has 20 residues.

This clonotype was counted a few times. The chain joins TRBV11-2 to TRBJ2-1; tentatively, D is TRBD1 or TRBD2 (5 bases each). V lost 5 bases, J lost 13 bases, and 21 bases lay in between. CDR3 length equals 14 residues. Germline V lookup: CDR1 SGHAT, CDR2 FQNNGV. The CDR3 nucleotides read TGTGCCAGCAGCCTATTCGCCCGGGACGCGGTACAGTTCTTC. Its translation is CASSLFARDAVQFF.

This clonotype has only a few counts. This chain uses TRBV7-2 with TRBJ2-1; 14 nucleotides agree with TRBD2. Germline loops: CDR1 SGHTA, CDR2 FQGNSA. After removal of 3 bases from V and 0 bases from J, the junction contained 4 bases not matched to a gene. This CDR3 contains 18 residues. In DNA, the CDR3 is TGTGCCAGCAGCTTGGGACTAGCGGGAGTAACCTCCTACAATGAGCAGTTCTTC. This encodes CASSLGLAGVTSYNEQFF.

This clonotype was observed many times. V gene TRBV30 combines with J gene TRBJ1-5; D not certain. V was trimmed by 0 bases and J by 3 bases, leaving 9 bases between them. Germline CDR1 reads GTSNPN; CDR2 reads SVGIG (reference sequence). CDR3 length: 14 amino acids. CDR3 coding DNA: TGTGCCTGGAGTGTTACACAGACCAATCAGCCCCAGCATTTT. It specifies CAWSVTQTNQPQHF.

This clonotype was found many times. The V call is TRBV20-1, the J call TRBJ2-3, with D perhaps matching TRBD1 or TRBD2 (5 bases each). Trimming took 0 bases from V and 1 from J, leaving 17 bases between them. This CDR3 comprises 17 residues. Germline CDR1 DFQATT, CDR2 SNEGSKA (reference sequence). CDR3 loop: CSAREVGSQGRTDTQYF. The CDR3 nucleotides are TGCAGTGCTAGAGAGGTCGGTAGCCAGGGACGCACAGATACGCAGTATTTT.

This clonotype was counted at least ten times. The chain links TRBV5-1 to TRBJ2-1, with TRBD2 matching 10 bases. The germline V gene encodes CDR1 SGHRS and CDR2 YFSETQ. V lost 3 bases to trimming and J lost 9 bases; unmatched junction nucleotides: 9. The CDR3 extends over 15 amino acids. CDR3 sequence: CASSYSLAGYSEQFF. The CDR3 DNA reads as TGCGCCAGCAGCTACTCACTAGCGGGATATAGTGAGCAGTTCTTC. The full variable domain, completed using reference TRBV5-1 and TRBJ2-1, is KAGVTQTPRYLIKTRGQQVTLSCSPISGHRSVSWYQQTPGQGLQFLFEYFSETQRNKGNFPGRFSGRQFSNSRSEMNVSTLELGDSALYLCASSYSLAGYSEQFFGPGTRLTVL.

This clonotype was observed at least ten times. The CDR3 here is CASSSPPGLVTDTQYF. The CDR3 nucleotides read TGTGCCAGCAGCTCCCCCCCGGGACTAGTCACAGATACGCAGTATTTT. The chain combines TRBV2 with TRBJ2-3; 8 nucleotides align to TRBD2. The CDR3 has 16 amino acids. After removal of 6 bases from V and 2 bases from J, the junction contained 10 bases not matched to a gene. Germline CDR1 SNHLY, CDR2 FYNNEI.

This chain uses TRBV7-9 with TRBJ2-7; 7 bases agree with TRBD2. This CDR3 contains 14 residues. Germline lookup yields CDR1 SEHNR and CDR2 FQNEAQ (reference sequence). V gave up 5 bases and J gave up 4 bases; unmatched junction bases: 8. CDR3 sequence: CASSHMSGNYEQYF. The CDR3 DNA reads as TGTGCCAGCAGCCATATGAGCGGGAATTACGAGCAGTACTTC.

V usage is TRBV20-1 and J usage is TRBJ2-3, with 9 bases aligning to TRBD2. This CDR3 region has 14 residues. Trimming took 5 bases from V and 3 from J; bases not matched to a gene: 6. From germline, CDR1 is DFQATT and CDR2 SNEGSKA (reference sequence). The CDR3 sequence: CSADSRGGTDTQYF. In DNA, the CDR3 is TGCAGTGCTGACTCGCGGGGGGGGACAGATACGCAGTATTTT.

This clonotype was recorded at least ten times. The chain links TRBV10-3 to TRBJ2-3, with TRBD2 identical over 8 bases. With 5 bases clipped from V and 2 bases from J, the junction kept 9 bases outside the gene matches. The CDR3 contains 16 residues. The germline V gene encodes CDR1 ENHRY and CDR2 SYGVKD. CDR3 nucleotide sequence: TGTGCCATCAGTATGAAGTCTAGCGGGCCCACAGATACGCAGTATTTT. Translation gives CAISMKSSGPTDTQYF.

This clonotype was seen only a few times. V is TRBV29-1 and J is TRBJ2-5; TRBD1 agrees at 10 bases. Germline CDR1 is SQVTM and CDR2 is ANQGSEA. The CDR3 is made up of 16 amino acids. Trimming cost V 7 bases and J 3 bases; bases outside gene matches: 14. The CDR3 reads CSASLGGGTGEETQYF. As DNA, the CDR3 is TGCAGCGCCTCTCTGGGAGGAGGGACAGGGGAAGAGACCCAGTACTTC.

This clonotype was picked up many times. This chain links TRBV18 with TRBJ1-1; 10 bases line up with TRBD1. The V and J ends lost 6 bases and 5 bases, in that order; junction bases with no gene match: 6. Germline V lookup: CDR1 KGHSH, CDR2 LQKENI. The CDR3 is 14 residues long. For the CDR3, the DNA is TGTGCCAGCTCTCCCCGGGACAGGGGAACTGAAGCTTTCTTT. Protein: CASSPRDRGTEAFF.